The 5 T cell receptor beta chains below all came from one sample that was sequenced in a study of Graves' ophthalmopathy and Graves' hyperthyroidism. RNA transcripts served as template for amplifying TCR beta CDR3 sequences. Second-round multiplex PCR came after a first-round RT-PCR that employed HTBI primers. MiXCR, applied by TCRdb to the multiplex PCR reads, yields one record per CDR3 protein. Of over a million distinct CDR3 sequences listed, 35% to 45% are singletons. Sequencing was carried out using peripheral blood or thyroid tissue (not recorded which). These receptors all come from an adult man with Graves' hyperthyroidism.

DNA for the CDR3: TGTGCCAGCAGTACCCAAGGCCTACACAGGGACGCGAACACCGGGGAGCTGTTTTTT. It translates to CASSTQGLHRDANTGELFF. The genes are TRBV12-3 or TRBV12-4 and TRBJ2-2, with TRBD1 as a possible D gene (6 bases). Trimming left V 5 bases short and J 0 bases short, with 22 bases between. The CDR3 runs 19 residues.

Of note for this clonotype: A much larger clone differs by one base, so this may be a read error. V and J are TRBV6-5 and TRBJ1-2, with a weak D call TRBD1 (6 bases). The CDR3 runs 14 residues. The V gene's germline CDR1 is MNHEY and CDR2 SVGAGI. CDR3 bases: TGTGCCAGCACATTGACAGGATCTAACTATAGCTACACCTTC. Protein: CASTLTGSNYSYTF.

This clonotype appeared many times. The genes are TRBV19 and TRBJ1-5; TRBD1 aligns across 8 bases. The trim removed 4 bases at V and 6 bases at J, leaving 5 bases unmatched. The length of the CDR3 is 14 residues. From germline, CDR1 is LNHDA and CDR2 SQIVND (reference sequence). This CDR3 reads CASSTQGAGQPQHF. The CDR3 nucleotides are TGTGCCAGTAGTACGCAGGGGGCTGGTCAGCCCCAGCATTTT.

At least ten counts were recorded for this clonotype. This sequence joins TRBV5-8 and TRBJ1-2; TRBD1 matches at 10 bases. Germline CDR1 is SGHTS and CDR2 is YDEGEE. The CDR3 runs 17 residues. V was pared by 1 base and J by 0 bases, with 6 bases of the junction left unmatched. CDR3: CASSLYRDRGSNYGYTF. CDR3 nucleotide sequence: TGTGCCAGCAGCTTGTACCGGGACAGGGGATCTAACTATGGCTACACCTTC.

This clonotype was recorded a few times. The rearrangement links TRBV29-1 to TRBJ1-3; D uncertain. V shed 1 base and J shed 4 bases, with 11 bases lying between them. This CDR3 is 14 amino acids long. Germline assignment: CDR1 SQVTM and CDR2 ANQGSEA. CDR3 DNA: TGCAGCGTTGAAGTCGGAGGGAACGGAAACACCATATATTTT. Amino acids: CSVEVGGNGNTIYF.